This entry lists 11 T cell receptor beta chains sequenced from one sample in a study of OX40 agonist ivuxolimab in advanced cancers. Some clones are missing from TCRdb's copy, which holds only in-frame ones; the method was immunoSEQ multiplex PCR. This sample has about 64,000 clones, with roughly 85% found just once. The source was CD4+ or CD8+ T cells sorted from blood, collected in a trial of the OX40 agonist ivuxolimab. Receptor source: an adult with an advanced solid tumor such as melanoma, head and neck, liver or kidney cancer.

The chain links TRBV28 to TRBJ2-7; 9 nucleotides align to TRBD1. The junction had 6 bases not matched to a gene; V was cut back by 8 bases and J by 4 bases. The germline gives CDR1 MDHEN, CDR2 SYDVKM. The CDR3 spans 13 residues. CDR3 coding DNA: TGTGCCAGCGTGGGACAGGGATTATACGAGCAGTACTTC. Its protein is CASVGQGLYEQYF.

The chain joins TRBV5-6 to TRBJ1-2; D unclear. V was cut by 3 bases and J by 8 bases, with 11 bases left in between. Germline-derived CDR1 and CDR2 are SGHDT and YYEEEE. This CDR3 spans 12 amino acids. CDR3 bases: TGTGCCAGCAGCTGGCAAGACTGGGGCTACACCTTC. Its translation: CASSWQDWGYTF.

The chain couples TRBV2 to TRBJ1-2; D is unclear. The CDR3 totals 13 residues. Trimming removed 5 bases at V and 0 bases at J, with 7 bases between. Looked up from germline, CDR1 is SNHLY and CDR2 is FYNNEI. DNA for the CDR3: TGTGCCAGCAGTTCGGGATCTAACTATGGCTACACCTTC. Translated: CASSSGSNYGYTF.

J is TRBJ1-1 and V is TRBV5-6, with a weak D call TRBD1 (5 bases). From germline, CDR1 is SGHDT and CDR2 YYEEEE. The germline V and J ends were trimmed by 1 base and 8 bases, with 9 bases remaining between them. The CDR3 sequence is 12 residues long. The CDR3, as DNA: TGTGCCAGCAGCTTGCATCGGGGCGAAGCTTTCTTT. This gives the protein CASSLHRGEAFF.

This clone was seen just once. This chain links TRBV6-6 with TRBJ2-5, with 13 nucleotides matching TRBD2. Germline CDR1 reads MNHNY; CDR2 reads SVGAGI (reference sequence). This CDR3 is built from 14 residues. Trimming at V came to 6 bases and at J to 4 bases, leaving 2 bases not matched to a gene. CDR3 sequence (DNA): TGTGCCAGCAGGACTAGCGGGGGGTCAGAGACCCAGTACTTC. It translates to CASRTSGGSETQYF.

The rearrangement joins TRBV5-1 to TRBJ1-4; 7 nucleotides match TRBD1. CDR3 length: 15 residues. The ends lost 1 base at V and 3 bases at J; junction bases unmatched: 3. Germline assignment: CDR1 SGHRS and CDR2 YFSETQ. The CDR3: CASSLYRGANEKLFF. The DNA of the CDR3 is TGCGCCAGCAGCTTGTACAGGGGAGCTAATGAAAAACTGTTTTTT.

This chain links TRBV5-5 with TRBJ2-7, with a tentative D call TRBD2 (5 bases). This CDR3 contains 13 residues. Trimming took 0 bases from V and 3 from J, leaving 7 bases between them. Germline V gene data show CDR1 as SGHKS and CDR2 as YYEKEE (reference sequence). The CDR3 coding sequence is TGTGCCAGCAGCTTGGGGGAGAGCTACGAGCAGTACTTC. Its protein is CASSLGESYEQYF.

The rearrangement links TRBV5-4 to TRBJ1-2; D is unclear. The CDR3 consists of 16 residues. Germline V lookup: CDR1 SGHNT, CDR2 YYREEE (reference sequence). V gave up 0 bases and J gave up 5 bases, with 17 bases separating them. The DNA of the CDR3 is TGTGCCAGCAGCTTGGCAGCCGGGCTACTAGCGTATGGCTACACCTTC. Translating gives CASSLAAGLLAYGYTF.

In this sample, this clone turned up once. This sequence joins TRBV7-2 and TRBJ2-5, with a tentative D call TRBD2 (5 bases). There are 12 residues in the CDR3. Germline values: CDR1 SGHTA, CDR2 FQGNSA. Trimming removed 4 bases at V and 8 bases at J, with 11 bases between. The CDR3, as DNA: TGTGCCAGCAGCTCGCAAGGAGGAACCCAGTACTTC. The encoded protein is CASSSQGGTQYF.

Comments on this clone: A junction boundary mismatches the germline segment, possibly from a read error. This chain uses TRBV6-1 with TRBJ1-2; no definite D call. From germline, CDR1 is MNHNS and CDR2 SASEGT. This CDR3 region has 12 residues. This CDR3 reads CASSAQSYGCTF. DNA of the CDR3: TGTGCCAGCAGTGCCCAGTCCTATGGCTGCACCTTC.

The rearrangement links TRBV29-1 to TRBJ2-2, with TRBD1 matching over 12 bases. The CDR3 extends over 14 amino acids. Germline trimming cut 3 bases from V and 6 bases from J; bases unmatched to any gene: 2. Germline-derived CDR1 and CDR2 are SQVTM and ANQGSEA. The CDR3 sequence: CSVDGTGGPGELFF. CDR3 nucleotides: TGCAGCGTTGATGGGACAGGGGGCCCCGGGGAGCTGTTTTTT.